Following are 9 T cell receptor beta chains from one sample sequenced in a study of cytomegalovirus exposure and HLA in healthy donors. The study ran its PCR with 60 Vbeta and 13 Jbeta primers. Profiled with immunoSEQ multiplex PCR; TCRdb holds only in-frame clones, not every one. The sample has some 62,000 clones, over 75% seen once; the top ten hold roughly 1.5%. The sample consisted of PBMCs. Receptor source: a man aged 18 to 29 in good health and CMV-seronegative.

The genes are TRBV7-9 and TRBJ1-1; D gene unclear. Trimming took off 5 bases at V and 5 bases at J, with 18 bases between the two ends. Germline V lookup: CDR1 SEHNR, CDR2 FQNEAQ (reference sequence). This CDR3 region has 15 residues. Written as DNA, the CDR3 is TGTGCCAGCAGCCTCCGGGTTGAGGGAGGGACTGAAGCTTTCTTT. It codes for CASSLRVEGGTEAFF.

This clone was counted only a few times. This same CDR3 is encoded by further DNA sequences in the sample. The V call is TRBV5-4, the J call TRBJ2-3, with a tentative D call TRBD2 (7 bases). CDR1 and CDR2 (germline): SGHNT, YYREEE (reference sequence). Trimming pared 2 bases from V and 5 bases from J, leaving 12 bases between. The CDR3 extends over 14 amino acids. The CDR3 region has the DNA TGTGCCAGCAGCTTAGGGGGGGGAGGAGATACGCAGTATTTT. This codes for CASSLGGGGDTQYF.

CDR3 nucleotides: TGTGCCAGCAGTTTTAAGGACAGGGGGCTGAACTATGGCTACACCTTC. Protein: CASSFKDRGLNYGYTF. The rearrangement links TRBV7-8 to TRBJ1-2; TRBD1 matches 11 bases. CDR1 and CDR2 from the germline V gene are SGHVS and FQNEAQ. V lost 6 bases and J lost 2; bases outside the gene matches: 8. The CDR3 loop spans 16 amino acids.

The chain recombines TRBV7-8 with TRBJ1-1; D is perhaps TRBD1 (5 bases). This CDR3 comprises 15 residues. Between the trimmed V and J ends, which lost 4 bases and 1 base, there was a span of 13 bases. Germline lookup yields CDR1 SGHVS and CDR2 FQNEAQ. The CDR3 DNA follows: TGTGCCAGCAGCTCGTACCCCAGGGAGAACACTGAAGCTTTCTTT. It specifies CASSSYPRENTEAFF.

This chain's CDR3 is CATGPEADRSGGYDGYTF. The CDR3 nucleotides are TGTGCCACCGGCCCGGAGGCCGACAGATCAGGGGGCTACGATGGCTACACCTTC. The rearrangement links TRBV2 to TRBJ1-2; 8 nucleotides agree with TRBD1. Trimming cost V 10 bases and J 6 bases; bases outside gene matches: 25. Germline lookup yields CDR1 SNHLY and CDR2 FYNNEI. The CDR3 runs to 18 residues.

The chain employs TRBV6-5 and TRBJ2-1; 8 nucleotides match TRBD1. Trimming removed 5 bases from V and 3 bases from J; junction bases left unmatched: 3. Germline V CDR1 and CDR2: MNHEY, SVGAGI. The CDR3 extends over 14 amino acids. CDR3 residues: CASSNGQGYNEQFF. The CDR3 DNA reads TGTGCCAGCAGTAACGGACAGGGCTACAATGAGCAGTTCTTC.

The rearrangement uses TRBV4-1 and TRBJ1-1; 7 positions agree with TRBD1. Per the germline V gene, CDR1 is MGHRA and CDR2 is YSYEKL. This CDR3 has 13 residues. V gave up 7 bases and J gave up 1 base; unmatched junction bases: 3. CDR3 sequence: CASNPGGNTEAFF. CDR3 nucleotide sequence: TGCGCCAGCAATCCAGGGGGGAACACTGAAGCTTTCTTT.

The rearrangement uses TRBV11-3 and TRBJ2-3; 7 bases align to TRBD1. Trimming at V came to 1 base and at J to 6 bases, leaving 10 bases not matched to a gene. Germline V gene sequence: CDR1 SGHNT, CDR2 YENEEA. The CDR3 is made up of 16 amino acids. For the CDR3, the DNA is TGTGCCAGCAGCTTAGGGCGTACAGGGGCCACGGATACGCAGTATTTT. It translates to CASSLGRTGATDTQYF.

The chain combines TRBV5-1 with TRBJ2-7, with TRBD1 matching over 9 bases. Germline CDR1 and CDR2: SGHRS and YFSETQ. The junction had 4 bases not matched to a gene; V was cut back by 5 bases and J by 4 bases. This CDR3 spans 13 amino acids. The CDR3, as DNA: TGCGCCAGCAGGGGAGGGACAGGGTACGAGCAGTACTTC. This encodes CASRGGTGYEQYF.